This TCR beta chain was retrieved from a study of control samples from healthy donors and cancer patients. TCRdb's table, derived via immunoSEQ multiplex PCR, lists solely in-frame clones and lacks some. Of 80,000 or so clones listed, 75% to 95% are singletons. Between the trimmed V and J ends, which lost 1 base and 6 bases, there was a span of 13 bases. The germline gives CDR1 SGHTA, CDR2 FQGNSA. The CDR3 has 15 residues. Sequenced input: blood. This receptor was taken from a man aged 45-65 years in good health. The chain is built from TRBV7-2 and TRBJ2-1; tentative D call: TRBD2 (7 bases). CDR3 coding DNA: TGTGCCAGCAGCTTAGTACGGGGGGCAGGCAATGAGCAGTTCTTC. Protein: CASSLVRGAGNEQFF. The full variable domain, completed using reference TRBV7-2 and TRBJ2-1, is GAGVSQSPSNKVTEKGKDVELRCDPISGHTALYWYRQSLGQGLEFLIYFQGNSAPDKSGLPSDRFSAERTGGSVSTLTIQRTQQEDSAVYLCASSLVRGAGNEQFFGPGTRLTVL.